Shown below are 2 T cell receptor beta chains from a single sample sequenced in a study of blood T cell repertoires in COVID-19. Repertoires were generated with immunoSEQ multiplex PCR, while TCRdb's copy carries only in-frame clones and drops some. The sample lists 400,000 or so clones; around 89% were seen once. The sample was PBMCs or T cells enriched from blood (not recorded which). Every receptor here comes from a man aged 25-45 years who had recovered from COVID-19.

This clone was detected only once. This chain uses TRBV27 with TRBJ2-3; a possible D gene is TRBD2 (6 bases). V was pared by 4 bases and J by 0 bases, with 8 bases between. Germline CDR1 is MNHEY and CDR2 is SMNVEV (reference sequence). The CDR3 has 14 amino acids. The DNA of the CDR3 is TGTGCCAGCAGTTGGGACTTTAGCACAGATACGCAGTATTTT. Its protein is CASSWDFSTDTQYF.

The chain combines TRBV24-1 with TRBJ2-2; TRBD1 agrees at 9 bases. The CDR3 has 17 amino acids. The J segment lost 6 bases and the V segment lost 0 bases, leaving 7 bases of the junction unmatched. Germline-derived CDR1 and CDR2 are KGHDR and SFDVKD. Here the CDR3 reads CATSDLAGTGIPGELFF. Here the CDR3 DNA reads TGTGCCACCAGTGATTTGGCGGGGACAGGGATTCCCGGGGAGCTGTTTTTT.